The present entry profiles one TCR beta chain with its context. The CDR3 consists of 17 residues. The germline CDR1 and CDR2 sequences are SGHRS and YFSETQ. The V end was cut by 5 bases, the J end by 0 bases, with 15 bases between. This record belongs to a study of OX40 agonist ivuxolimab in advanced cancers. TCRdb keeps only in-frame clones here, not all; method: immunoSEQ multiplex PCR. The data hold 60,000 to 75,000 clones, with 80% to 90% observed a single time. The TCR sequence derives from an adult with an advanced solid tumor such as melanoma, head and neck, liver or kidney cancer. The input for sequencing was CD4+ or CD8+ T cells sorted from blood, taken in a trial of the OX40 agonist ivuxolimab. J is TRBJ2-6 and V is TRBV5-1; the D gene is possibly TRBD2 (5 bases). The chain's CDR3 is CASSGEYQASGANVLTF. CDR3 in DNA: TGCGCCAGCAGTGGGGAGTACCAAGCCTCTGGGGCCAACGTCCTGACTTTC.